This TCR beta chain came from a study of regulatory T cells in long-lasting Graves disease. This clonotype was counted a few times. Its antigen is as yet unknown. Time point meaning: newly diagnosed GD, antithyroid drugs for less than 3 months. PBMCs were the source of the RNA used for TCR sequencing. Overall study findings and caveats: Favoring TRBV28, TRBJ1-2 and TRBJ2-5 was a feature seen in persistent disease.

In building TCR beta libraries, iRepertoire HTBI primers were used together with Arm-PCR of CDR3 regions. TCRdb recomputed calls from the multiplex PCR reads with MiXCR, one row per CDR3 protein. The sample lists 350,000 to 550,000 distinct CDR3 sequences; 15% were seen once. V lost 2 bases and J lost 3; bases outside the gene matches: 6. The CDR3 runs to 17 residues. Germline lookup yields CDR1 SGHVS and CDR2 FQNEAQ. This sample was also put to use in a study of T cells in Graves' hyperthyroidism and ophthalmopathy. According to that study: TCR CDR3 regions were first amplified by RT-PCR with HTBI primers. Blood also held most thyroid clonotypes expanded beyond 0.001.

The clonotype comes from a woman aged 25 to 39 with Graves disease. The sequences come from peripheral blood mononuclear cells (PBMCs), collected at new diagnosis, from a patient treated with antithyroid drugs. The chain uses TRBV7-8 and TRBJ2-2, with 10 bases identical to TRBD1. In DNA, the CDR3 is TGTGCCAGCAGCTTAAAAAAGACAGGGGGCTACACCGGGGAGCTGTTTTTT. Translated, it gives CASSLKKTGGYTGELFF.